This passage covers 30 T cell receptor beta chains from one sample sequenced in a study of CD8 T cells in ankylosing spondylitis. TCRdb redid the calling of the 5' RACE reads with MiXCR, one entry per CDR3 protein. The table includes roughly 780 distinct CDR3 sequences, about 2.5% detected once. The sequencing sample was made of blood, either unsorted or a sorted T cell fraction (not recorded which). The receptors derive from a male donor with ankylosing spondylitis or in good health (not recorded which).

This clonotype is classed as large. V is TRBV9 and J is TRBJ2-1; D perhaps matches TRBD2 (7 bases). Germline CDR1 reads SGDLS; CDR2 reads YYNGEE. This CDR3 spans 17 amino acids. V dropped 1 base and J dropped 2 bases, with 16 bases sitting between them. CDR3 in DNA: TGTGCCAGCAGCGTACCCCAAGGGGGGGTAGCCTACAATGAGCAGTTCTTC. Translated: CASSVPQGGVAYNEQFF.

This clonotype was observed at least ten times. V gene TRBV9 combines with J gene TRBJ2-3, with D perhaps assigned TRBD1 or TRBD2 (5 bases each). Trimming left V 1 base short and J 6 bases short, with 15 bases between. The CDR3 is 15 residues long. Germline V gene data show CDR1 as SGDLS and CDR2 as YYNGEE. The CDR3 protein is CASSVNPGLGDTQYF. Here the CDR3 DNA reads TGTGCCAGCAGCGTAAATCCGGGGCTTGGGGATACGCAGTATTTT.

This clonotype was counted many times. The chain employs TRBV9 and TRBJ2-2; D tentatively reads TRBD1 or TRBD2 (6 bases each). V was trimmed by 3 bases and J by 3 bases, leaving 15 bases between them. Germline CDR1 is SGDLS and CDR2 is YYNGEE. CDR3 length: 16 residues. The chain's CDR3 is CASSEGGAIHTGELFF. The CDR3 nucleotides read TGTGCCAGCAGCGAGGGGGGAGCGATCCACACCGGGGAGCTGTTTTTT.

This clonotype was detected many times. This chain connects TRBV9 to TRBJ2-7; 9 bases align to TRBD2. With 4 bases clipped from V and 6 bases from J, the junction kept 8 bases outside the gene matches. CDR1 is SGDLS and CDR2 is YYNGEE in the germline V gene. CDR3 length: 14 residues. The CDR3 DNA follows: TGTGCCAGCAGCCCGCGGGGGGGCCTTTCCGAGCAGTACTTC. As protein: CASSPRGGLSEQYF.

This clonotype has ten or more counts. J is TRBJ2-7 and V is TRBV9; TRBD1 matches at 8 bases. V lost 0 bases and J lost 3; bases outside the gene matches: 2. CDR1 and CDR2 (germline): SGDLS, YYNGEE. This CDR3 is 14 amino acids long. Here the CDR3 reads CASSVAQGDYEQYF. The CDR3 DNA reads TGTGCCAGCAGCGTAGCACAGGGGGACTACGAGCAGTACTTC.

This clonotype was seen many times. This chain joins TRBV9 and TRBJ1-6; possible D gene TRBD1, 5 bases. Germline CDR1 SGDLS, CDR2 YYNGEE. The CDR3 has 14 amino acids. Between the trimmed V and J ends, which lost 4 bases and 5 bases, there was a span of 10 bases. In nucleotides, the CDR3 is TGTGCCAGCAGCAAGGGAGGGGATAATTCACCCCTCCACTTT. Translating it yields CASSKGGDNSPLHF.

This clonotype is categorized as medium-sized. This chain links TRBV9 with TRBJ2-5, with D possibly TRBD1 on 6 matching bases. V was clipped by 4 bases and J by 5 bases, with 21 bases between them. This CDR3 has 16 residues. Germline V gives CDR1 SGDLS, CDR2 YYNGEE. CDR3 loop: CASSPSGTGTRETQYF. CDR3 in DNA: TGTGCCAGCAGCCCTTCGGGAACAGGGACCAGGGAGACCCAGTACTTC.

This clonotype was seen at least ten times. J is TRBJ1-1 and V is TRBV9; TRBD1 aligns across 7 bases. V dropped 3 bases and J dropped 5; count of bases not matched to a gene: 10. The CDR3 loop spans 15 amino acids. Germline assignment: CDR1 SGDLS and CDR2 YYNGEE. CDR3 sequence (DNA): TGTGCCAGCAGCGAGGGGTTCACAGGGGAAACTGAAGCTTTCTTT. Its translation: CASSEGFTGETEAFF.

This clonotype was seen many times. The rearrangement uses TRBV9 and TRBJ2-1, with D possibly TRBD1 on 6 matching bases. V lost 0 bases, J lost 2 bases, and 15 bases lay in between. Germline loops: CDR1 SGDLS, CDR2 YYNGEE. The CDR3 runs 17 residues. DNA of the CDR3: TGTGCCAGCAGCGTAGGACAGGACAGAAACCCCTACAATGAGCAGTTCTTC. Protein sequence: CASSVGQDRNPYNEQFF.

The table lists this clonotype with many counts. V gene TRBV9 combines with J gene TRBJ2-2; 9 bases align to TRBD2. Germline lookup yields CDR1 SGDLS and CDR2 YYNGEE. V shed 4 bases and J 4 bases; nucleotides not matched to a gene: 8. The CDR3 is 16 residues long. The CDR3: CASSPWTSAGTGELFF. The DNA for the CDR3 is TGTGCCAGCAGCCCTTGGACTAGCGCCGGCACCGGGGAGCTGTTTTTT.

This clonotype was counted at least ten times. CDR3 sequence reads: CASSVGNTGELFF. DNA of the CDR3: TGTGCCAGCAGCGTCGGAAACACCGGGGAGCTGTTTTTT. The rearrangement links TRBV9 to TRBJ2-2, with D hard to call. Germline CDR1 and CDR2: SGDLS and YYNGEE. Trimming took 2 bases from V and 2 from J, leaving 4 bases between them. CDR3 size: 13 residues.

This clonotype has a count of ten or more. This chain joins TRBV9 and TRBJ2-5; D might be TRBD1 (5 bases). The ends were cut back, 7 bases at V and 2 bases at J, with 12 bases in the middle. Germline CDR1 reads SGDLS; CDR2 reads YYNGEE. CDR3 size: 13 residues. The CDR3 region has the DNA TGTGCCAGCGGTGGGGCCCTGCAAGAGACCCAGTACTTC. Residues: CASGGALQETQYF.

By its share, this clonotype is medium-sized (0.01 to 0.1%). V usage is TRBV9 and J usage is TRBJ2-7; a weak D match, TRBD2 (6 bases). CDR1 is SGDLS, CDR2 YYNGEE, per germline. Between the trimmed V and J ends, which lost 0 bases and 2 bases, there was a span of 12 bases. There are 15 residues in the CDR3. The CDR3 DNA sequence: TGTGCCAGCAGCGTAGGAGTAGCGGAGACCTACGAGCAGTACTTC. It specifies CASSVGVAETYEQYF.

This clonotype is labeled as medium-sized. The junction does not match germline at one end; this may be a read error. The gene calls are TRBV9 and TRBJ1-4; D gene ambiguous. CDR3 length: 10 amino acids. CDR1 and CDR2 from the germline V gene are SGDLS and YYNGEE. The CDR3 bases are TGTGCCAGCAGCTCGGACGAAAAACTGTTT. Encoded protein: CASSSDEKLF.

This clonotype is judged medium-sized. The rearrangement joins TRBV9 to TRBJ2-7; the D is unclear. Germline V gene sequence: CDR1 SGDLS, CDR2 YYNGEE. V lost 0 bases and J lost 0, with 7 bases in between. CDR3 length: 14 residues. This chain's CDR3 is CASSVDDISYEQYF. CDR3 DNA sequence: TGTGCCAGCAGCGTAGACGACATCTCCTACGAGCAGTACTTC.

There are many counts of this clonotype. This chain connects TRBV9 to TRBJ2-2, with D unresolved. The ends were cut back, 0 bases at V and 1 base at J, with 7 bases in the middle. Germline CDR1 is SGDLS and CDR2 is YYNGEE. The CDR3 contains 15 residues. CDR3 sequence reads: CASSVGPGNTGELFF. The CDR3 DNA is TGTGCCAGCAGCGTAGGGCCAGGGAACACCGGGGAGCTGTTTTTT.

This clonotype is judged medium-sized. The chain carries TRBV9 and TRBJ2-1; D unclear. V dropped 0 bases and J dropped 5 bases, with 12 bases sitting between them. The CDR3 is 15 residues long. Germline V gene lookup returns CDR1 SGDLS and CDR2 YYNGEE. CDR3 region: CASSVVSSPHNEQFF. DNA for the CDR3: TGTGCCAGCAGCGTAGTAAGTAGCCCCCACAATGAGCAGTTCTTC.

This clonotype is categorized as medium-sized. The J gene is TRBJ2-2, the V gene TRBV9; 8 nucleotides agree with TRBD2. The V segment lost 4 bases and the J segment 6 bases; nucleotides outside the gene matches: 5. CDR1 is SGDLS and CDR2 is YYNGEE in the germline V gene. CDR3 length: 14 amino acids. The CDR3 nucleotides are TGTGCCAGCAGCATTGGACTAGCCTCCGGGGAGCTGTTTTTT. Its translation: CASSIGLASGELFF.

Within the sample, this clonotype is medium-sized. The V call is TRBV9, the J call TRBJ2-7, with D possibly being TRBD2 (5 bases). The CDR3 has 15 amino acids. The ends were cut back, 0 bases at V and 3 bases at J, with 13 bases in the middle. Germline values: CDR1 SGDLS, CDR2 YYNGEE. DNA for the CDR3: TGTGCCAGCAGCGTAGGAGCAGCGGCGGTCTACGAGCAGTACTTC. Residues: CASSVGAAAVYEQYF.

By sample share, this clonotype is medium-sized. The gene calls are TRBV9 and TRBJ2-2; D uncertain. Deletions cut 0 bases from V and 6 bases from J, with 3 bases between. The CDR3 spans 12 residues. CDR1 is SGDLS and CDR2 is YYNGEE in the germline V gene. The CDR3 region has the DNA TGTGCCAGCAGCGTAGTTCCCGGGGAGCTGTTTTTT. Encoded protein: CASSVVPGELFF.

This clonotype showed up many times. The genes are TRBV9 and TRBJ2-7; 8 nucleotides align to TRBD1. CDR1 and CDR2 from the germline V gene are SGDLS and YYNGEE. Trimming at V came to 4 bases and at J to 5 bases, leaving 5 bases not matched to a gene. CDR3 length equals 13 residues. CDR3 DNA sequence: TGTGCCAGCAGCCTGACAGGGGAGGACGAGCAGTACTTC. This encodes CASSLTGEDEQYF.

By share of the sample, this clonotype is medium-sized. The rearrangement joins TRBV9 to TRBJ2-7; no clear D. This CDR3 is built from 15 residues. Germline CDR1 SGDLS, CDR2 YYNGEE. Trimming pared 0 bases from V and 0 bases from J, leaving 10 bases between. The CDR3 region is CASSVEADTSYEQYF. DNA of the CDR3: TGTGCCAGCAGCGTAGAGGCCGATACCTCCTACGAGCAGTACTTC.

This clonotype has at least ten counts. V usage is TRBV9 and J usage is TRBJ1-1, with D unclear. The CDR3 length is 14 residues. Germline-derived CDR1 and CDR2 are SGDLS and YYNGEE. Between the trimmed V and J ends, which lost 2 bases and 3 bases, there was a span of 11 bases. The CDR3 reads CASSVVEGYTEAFF. Written as DNA, the CDR3 is TGTGCCAGCAGCGTGGTTGAAGGATACACTGAAGCTTTCTTT.

This clonotype has a count of ten or more. The chain is built from TRBV9 and TRBJ2-7; perhaps TRBD2 as D (6 bases). This CDR3 region has 14 residues. V was trimmed by 4 bases and J by 0 bases, leaving 11 bases between them. CDR1 and CDR2 (germline): SGDLS, YYNGEE. CDR3 nucleotides: TGTGCCAGCAGCAGGGACGGGAGCTCCTACGAGCAGTACTTC. Its protein product is CASSRDGSSYEQYF. Full variable domain (remainder filled in from reference TRBV9 and TRBJ2-7): DSGVTQTPKHLITATGQRVTLRCSPRSGDLSVYWYQQSLDQGLQFLIQYYNGEERAKGNILERFSAQQFPDLHSELNLSSLELGDSALYFCASSRDGSSYEQYFGPGTRLTVT.

This clonotype counts as medium-sized. The V call is TRBV9, the J call TRBJ2-3; D may match TRBD1 or TRBD2 (5 bases each). Trimming left V 6 bases short and J 5 bases short, with 16 bases between. The CDR3 length is 14 residues. Germline CDR1 and CDR2: SGDLS and YYNGEE. The CDR3 loop reads CASTSGAWEDTQYF. The CDR3 nucleotides are TGTGCCAGCACGTCCGGGGCGTGGGAAGATACGCAGTATTTT.

This clonotype is deemed medium-sized. The chain has TRBV9 and TRBJ2-7, with a tentative D call TRBD1 (6 bases). This CDR3 has 12 residues. CDR1 is SGDLS and CDR2 is YYNGEE in the germline V gene. Trimming left V 5 bases short and J 4 bases short, with 10 bases between. The DNA for the CDR3 is TGTGCCAGCAGTCTAGGGGGTTACGAGCAGTACTTC. Protein product: CASSLGGYEQYF.

This clonotype has just a few counts. The chain employs TRBV9 and TRBJ2-2; perhaps TRBD2 as D (5 bases). CDR1 SGDLS and CDR2 YYNGEE come from the germline V gene. The CDR3 extends over 17 amino acids. V dropped 3 bases and J dropped 6 bases, with 21 bases sitting between them. As DNA, the CDR3 is TGTGCCAGCAGCGCCCCGAGCGGCAGGCAGGTACCCGGGGAGCTGTTTTTT. It codes for CASSAPSGRQVPGELFF.

This clonotype was seen at least ten times. This chain links TRBV9 with TRBJ2-3; D possibly corresponds to TRBD2 (6 bases). The germline V gene encodes CDR1 SGDLS and CDR2 YYNGEE. V lost 6 bases, J lost 0 bases, and 17 bases lay in between. The CDR3 covers 16 residues. DNA for the CDR3: TGTGCCAGCACCCGTAGCGGCGGGGCTAGCACAGATACGCAGTATTTT. It is translated as CASTRSGGASTDTQYF. Full variable domain (remainder filled in from reference TRBV9 and TRBJ2-3): DSGVTQTPKHLITATGQRVTLRCSPRSGDLSVYWYQQSLDQGLQFLIQYYNGEERAKGNILERFSAQQFPDLHSELNLSSLELGDSALYFCASTRSGGASTDTQYFGPGTRLTVL.

In its sample, this clonotype is medium-sized. The CDR3 DNA follows: TGTGCCAGCAGCGTAGCTTCAAAGGTGGAAGAGCAGTTCTTC. The encoded protein is CASSVASKVEEQFF. The V and J genes are TRBV9 and TRBJ2-1; D gene unclear. The V end lost 0 bases, the J end lost 10 bases, and 14 bases lay between the germline ends. CDR1 and CDR2 (germline): SGDLS, YYNGEE. This CDR3 has 14 residues.

This clonotype has ten or more counts. The chain couples TRBV9 to TRBJ2-3, with D perhaps TRBD2 (5 bases). The CDR3 extends over 14 amino acids. Trimming removed 4 bases at V and 6 bases at J, with 15 bases between. Per germline, CDR1 SGDLS and CDR2 YYNGEE. CDR3: CASSSDSPGDTQYF. CDR3 in DNA: TGTGCCAGCAGCTCAGACTCTCCGGGGGATACGCAGTATTTT. Using reference TRBV9 and TRBJ2-3 for the parts outside the CDR3, the full variable domain is DSGVTQTPKHLITATGQRVTLRCSPRSGDLSVYWYQQSLDQGLQFLIQYYNGEERAKGNILERFSAQQFPDLHSELNLSSLELGDSALYFCASSSDSPGDTQYFGPGTRLTVL.